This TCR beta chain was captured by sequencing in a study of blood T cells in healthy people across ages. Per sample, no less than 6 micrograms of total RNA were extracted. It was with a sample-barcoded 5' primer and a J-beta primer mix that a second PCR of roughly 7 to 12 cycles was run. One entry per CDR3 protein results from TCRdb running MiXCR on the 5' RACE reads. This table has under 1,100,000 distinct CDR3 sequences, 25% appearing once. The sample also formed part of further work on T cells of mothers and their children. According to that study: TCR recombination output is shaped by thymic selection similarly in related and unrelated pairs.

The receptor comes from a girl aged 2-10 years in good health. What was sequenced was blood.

This chain's CDR3 is CASSDPGLTPLAATYNEQFF. DNA for the CDR3: TGTGCCAGCAGTGACCCTGGTTTGACCCCCCTAGCGGCCACCTACAATGAGCAGTTCTTC. The genes are TRBV2 and TRBJ2-1; 7 bases map to TRBD2. Trimming removed 3 bases from V and 2 bases from J; junction bases left unmatched: 19. This CDR3 spans 20 amino acids. The germline CDR1 and CDR2 sequences are SNHLY and FYNNEI.